This entry features one T cell receptor (beta chain) sequence. Antigen: not known. Reverse transcription of all isolated RNA meant that expressed TCRB transcripts were sequenced. Some clones are missing from TCRdb's copy, which holds only in-frame ones; the method was immunoSEQ multiplex PCR. The sample yields 65,000 to 100,000 clones, roughly 31% seen once. Trimming cost V 3 bases and J 4 bases; bases outside gene matches: 11. The CDR3 consists of 16 residues. The data were taken from a study of beta chain features in type 1 diabetes. Looking at the study overall: Sorted cells from all samples, numbering 107,917,701, were examined.

Study-level points and caveats: Researchers reported that naive, central memory and Treg TCRB repertoires appeared more similar in patients than in healthy donors.

This TCR derives from a young woman in good health. Specimen: stem cell memory CD4+ T cells from blood. This rearrangement joins TRBV23-1 to TRBJ2-7, with 8 bases identical to TRBD1. TRBV23-1 is an open reading frame whose function is uncertain. In DNA, the CDR3 is TGCGCCAGCAGTCACCCCAGACAGGGGTCTCCTTACGAGCAGTACTTC. Translated: CASSHPRQGSPYEQYF.